Shown below are 25 T cell receptor beta chains from a single sample sequenced in a study of cytomegalovirus exposure and HLA in healthy donors. PCR amplification relied on 60 Vbeta primers (plus 13 Jbeta primers). Sequencing was performed with immunoSEQ multiplex PCR; in TCRdb, only in-frame clones are kept and a portion is missing. The table lists 150,000 to 200,000 clones, roughly 80% of them singletons. Material: PBMCs. All receptors come from a man aged 50 to 60 in good health and CMV-seropositive.

The chain is built from TRBV11-3 and TRBJ2-3; possibly TRBD2 for D (5 bases). V lost 2 bases, J lost 4 bases, and 7 bases lay in between. This CDR3 comprises 13 residues. Germline CDR1 and CDR2: SGHNT and YENEEA. CDR3 DNA sequence: TGTGCCAGCAGCTTAAGAGGGCCAGATACGCAGTATTTT. Translation: CASSLRGPDTQYF.

The chain uses TRBV6-1 and TRBJ2-7; unclear D gene. The germline V gene encodes CDR1 MNHNS and CDR2 SASEGT. CDR3 length: 14 amino acids. V was pared by 3 bases and J by 1 base, with 10 bases between. The CDR3 region is CASSERPESYEQYF. The DNA of the CDR3 is TGTGCCAGCAGTGAGCGTCCCGAATCCTACGAGCAGTACTTC.

V gene TRBV21-1 combines with J gene TRBJ1-3. TRBV21-1 is noted as a pseudogene. This CDR3 region has 17 residues. The CDR3 is CASRRWVGGSGGNTIYF. The CDR3, as DNA: TGTGCCAGCAGAAGGTGGGTTGGAGGGAGTGGTGGAAACACCATATATTTT.

The chain is built from TRBV7-2 and TRBJ2-2, with TRBD2 matching over 7 bases. Germline lookup yields CDR1 SGHTA and CDR2 FQGNSA. The CDR3 loop spans 17 amino acids. J lost 3 bases, V lost 5 bases, and 12 bases had no gene match. CDR3 nucleotides: TGTGCCAGCAGCCACCCGCTTGAGGGAGGGGACACCGGGGAGCTGTTTTTT. It translates to CASSHPLEGGDTGELFF.

The chain uses TRBV28 and TRBJ2-5; 16 positions agree with TRBD2. The CDR3 runs to 19 residues. Losses at the gene ends were 5 bases for V and 3 bases for J; bases not matched to a gene: 12. Germline assignment: CDR1 MDHEN and CDR2 SYDVKM. The CDR3 is CASSSGTSGRAGPEETQYF. CDR3 nucleotides: TGTGCCAGCAGTAGCGGGACTAGCGGGAGGGCCGGTCCCGAAGAGACCCAGTACTTC.

The V call is TRBV28, the J call TRBJ2-2; 8 nucleotides match TRBD1. With 3 bases clipped from V and 6 bases from J, the junction kept 6 bases outside the gene matches. Looked up from germline, CDR1 is MDHEN and CDR2 is SYDVKM. The CDR3 is 15 amino acids. CDR3 sequence: CASSFLDREAGELFF. CDR3 nucleotide sequence: TGTGCCAGCAGTTTTCTGGACAGGGAAGCCGGGGAGCTGTTTTTT.

The gene calls are TRBV5-1 and TRBJ1-1; possible D gene TRBD1, 5 bases. V lost 2 bases to trimming and J lost 4 bases, with 9 bases between them. Germline lookup yields CDR1 SGHRS and CDR2 YFSETQ. The CDR3 is 13 residues long. The CDR3 sequence: CASSFSGGTEAFF. The CDR3 region has the DNA TGCGCCAGCAGCTTTTCGGGGGGCACTGAAGCTTTCTTT.

The chain links TRBV18 to TRBJ1-1, with D uncertain. The CDR3 sequence is 13 residues long. Germline CDR1 is KGHSH and CDR2 is LQKENI. Trimming shortened V by 4 bases and J by 2 bases, and 8 bases separated the two germline ends. CDR3 protein: CASSLQSNTEAFF. CDR3 nucleotide sequence: TGTGCCAGCTCACTACAGAGTAACACTGAAGCTTTCTTT.

This rearrangement joins TRBV2 to TRBJ1-4; possibly TRBD1 for D (5 bases). Germline V lookup: CDR1 SNHLY, CDR2 FYNNEI. The CDR3 is made up of 15 amino acids. Trimming cost V 5 bases and J 4 bases, with 14 bases left between them. The CDR3 bases are TGTGCCAGCAGTTCCCTCAGGGTCCTTAATGAAAAACTGTTTTTT. As protein: CASSSLRVLNEKLFF.

The V call is TRBV5-6, the J call TRBJ1-4, with 8 bases matching TRBD1. Germline V lookup: CDR1 SGHDT, CDR2 YYEEEE. This CDR3 is 14 amino acids long. After removal of 4 bases from V and 8 bases from J, the junction contained 7 bases not matched to a gene. The CDR3 is CASSIRGLGEKLFF. Here the CDR3 DNA reads TGTGCCAGCAGCATCAGGGGGCTCGGGGAAAAACTGTTTTTT.

This chain joins TRBV19 and TRBJ2-7, with TRBD1 identical over 7 bases. Trimming at V came to 5 bases and at J to 4 bases, leaving 14 bases not matched to a gene. There are 16 residues in the CDR3. Germline V gene data show CDR1 as LNHDA and CDR2 as SQIVND (reference sequence). In DNA form, the CDR3 reads TGTGCCAGTAGTCGAACCCTCCGGGACAGAGTTTACGAGCAGTACTTC. It is translated as CASSRTLRDRVYEQYF.

This chain links TRBV5-1 with TRBJ2-2; D not certain. V was pared by 7 bases and J by 5 bases, with 12 bases between. The CDR3 consists of 13 residues. Per germline, CDR1 SGHRS and CDR2 YFSETQ. The CDR3 loop reads CASHPGLTGELFF. CDR3 coding DNA: TGCGCCAGCCACCCAGGCCTAACCGGGGAGCTGTTTTTT.

The genes are TRBV29-1 and TRBJ1-1, with D maybe TRBD1 (6 bases). The V end was cut by 4 bases, the J end by 5 bases, with 11 bases between. This CDR3 has 12 amino acids. Germline loops: CDR1 SQVTM, CDR2 ANQGSEA. CDR3 DNA sequence: TGCAGCGTTGCCGGGGGGCGTACTGAAGCTTTCTTT. Translated: CSVAGGRTEAFF.

The V gene is TRBV7-2, the J gene TRBJ2-7, with 8 bases matching TRBD1. The CDR3 consists of 13 residues. The J segment lost 3 bases and the V segment lost 4 bases, leaving 2 bases of the junction unmatched. Germline V gene data show CDR1 as SGHTA and CDR2 as FQGNSA. For the CDR3, the DNA is TGTGCCAGCAGCTCGGGACAGGACTACGAGCAGTACTTC. This codes for CASSSGQDYEQYF.

The genes are TRBV2 and TRBJ2-2; 11 positions match TRBD2. V lost 2 bases and J lost 7; bases outside the gene matches: 9. This CDR3 contains 17 residues. Germline lookup yields CDR1 SNHLY and CDR2 FYNNEI. The CDR3, as DNA: TGTGCCAGCAGTGAAACGTCTAGCGGGGGGTTGAGCGGGGAGCTGTTTTTT. Protein sequence: CASSETSSGGLSGELFF. The complete variable domain, with remaining parts taken from reference TRBV2 and TRBJ2-2, reads EPEVTQTPSHQVTQMGQEVILRCVPISNHLYFYWYRQILGQKVEFLVSFYNNEISEKSEIFDDQFSVERPDGSNFTLKIRSTKLEDSAMYFCASSETSSGGLSGELFFGEGSRLTVL.

The CDR3 protein is CASTHGGSGMSEQYF. CDR3 nucleotide sequence: TGTGCCAGCACCCATGGGGGTAGCGGGATGTCCGAGCAGTACTTC. The rearrangement links TRBV5-6 to TRBJ2-7, with 8 bases that match TRBD2. CDR3 length: 15 residues. Germline CDR1 and CDR2: SGHDT and YYEEEE. The trim removed 6 bases at V and 6 bases at J, leaving 14 bases unmatched.

The rearrangement links TRBV9 to TRBJ2-1; 10 nucleotides match TRBD2. The CDR3 runs 18 residues. V dropped 3 bases and J dropped 0; count of bases not matched to a gene: 9. Germline loops: CDR1 SGDLS, CDR2 YYNGEE. This CDR3 is CASSGHSGGPPSYNEQFF. In nucleotides, the CDR3 is TGTGCCAGCAGCGGGCATAGCGGGGGGCCCCCCTCCTACAATGAGCAGTTCTTC.

As DNA, the CDR3 is TGCGCCAGCAGCGCCATCAGCGGAGAGACCCAGTACTTC. Encoded protein: CASSAISGETQYF. The gene calls are TRBV10-2 and TRBJ2-5, with D perhaps TRBD2 (5 bases). The CDR3 runs 13 residues. The V end lost 6 bases, the J end lost 4 bases, and 12 bases lay between the germline ends. The germline V gene encodes CDR1 WSHSY and CDR2 SAAADI.

The chain recombines TRBV6-5 with TRBJ2-3; 8 bases line up with TRBD1. CDR1 is MNHEY, CDR2 SVGAGI, per germline. This CDR3 has 16 amino acids. V dropped 0 bases and J dropped 2; count of bases not matched to a gene: 4. CDR3 loop: CASSYSGDRYTDTQYF. Here the CDR3 DNA reads TGTGCCAGCAGTTACTCGGGGGACAGGTACACAGATACGCAGTATTTT.

The CDR3 DNA sequence: TGTGCCAGCAGTTTGGGTTGGACAGTTAATGAAAAACTGTTTTTT. This codes for CASSLGWTVNEKLFF. The rearrangement links TRBV28 to TRBJ1-4; perhaps TRBD1 as D (6 bases). CDR1 is MDHEN and CDR2 is SYDVKM in the germline V gene. V lost 3 bases to trimming and J lost 4 bases, with 12 bases between them. This CDR3 is 15 amino acids long.

The rearrangement links TRBV25-1 to TRBJ2-1; D remains ambiguous. This CDR3 is 12 amino acids long. Germline loops: CDR1 MGHDK, CDR2 SYGVNS. Trimming took off 3 bases at V and 6 bases at J, with 6 bases between the two ends. CDR3 DNA: TGTGCCAGCAGTGACTACCTCAATGAGCAGTTCTTC. Amino acids: CASSDYLNEQFF.

The sample holds a few counts of this clone. The chain couples TRBV6-5 to TRBJ1-1, with TRBD1 identical over 9 bases. The CDR3 loop spans 14 amino acids. Germline V gene sequence: CDR1 MNHEY, CDR2 SVGAGI. V lost 4 bases, J lost 4 bases, and 4 bases stayed unmatched. The CDR3 reads CASSWTGVGTEAFF. The CDR3 nucleotides are TGTGCCAGCAGTTGGACAGGGGTTGGCACTGAAGCTTTCTTT.

The V call is TRBV19, the J call TRBJ1-1; no definite D call. The V end lost 1 base, the J end lost 1 base, and 4 bases lay between the germline ends. The CDR3 has 13 residues. Germline V gene data show CDR1 as LNHDA and CDR2 as SQIVND (reference sequence). The CDR3 is CASSIGGNTEAFF. CDR3 DNA sequence: TGTGCCAGTAGTATAGGCGGGAACACTGAAGCTTTCTTT. Filled out from reference TRBV19 and TRBJ1-1, the complete variable domain reads DGGITQSPKYLFRKEGQNVTLSCEQNLNHDAMYWYRQDPGQGLRLIYYSQIVNDFQKGDIAEGYSVSREKKESFPLTVTSAQKNPTAFYLCASSIGGNTEAFFGQGTRLTVV.

The chain links TRBV7-2 to TRBJ1-2; unclear D gene. V gave up 4 bases and J gave up 5 bases, with 11 bases separating them. CDR1 is SGHTA and CDR2 is FQGNSA in the germline V gene. The CDR3 consists of 13 residues. DNA for the CDR3: TGTGCCAGCAGCTCAGGATCATCGTATGGCTACACCTTC. Amino acid sequence: CASSSGSSYGYTF.

This clone came up once. The gene calls are TRBV10-3 and TRBJ2-1; 13 nucleotides line up with TRBD2. V shed 10 bases, J shed 1 base, and the junction held 13 bases outside the gene matches. The CDR3 totals 18 residues. Germline assignment: CDR1 ENHRY and CDR2 SYGVKD. The CDR3 reads CATGLAGADRGSYNEQFF. CDR3 nucleotides: TGTGCCACTGGACTAGCGGGGGCGGACAGAGGGTCCTACAATGAGCAGTTCTTC.